This section outlines one TCR beta chain sequence together with its context. Germline V gene data show CDR1 as MDHEN and CDR2 as SYDVKM. V was trimmed by 8 bases and J by 4 bases, leaving 21 bases between them. The CDR3 runs 16 residues. This sample stems from a study of blood T cell repertoires in COVID-19. The protocol was immunoSEQ multiplex PCR, while the TCRdb copy is restricted to in-frame clones and leaves out a portion. The sample consists of 300,000 to 350,000 clones, 70% to 90% of them appearing once. The V gene is TRBV28, the J gene TRBJ1-3, with a tentative D call TRBD1 (6 bases). The sample comprised PBMCs or T cells enriched from blood (not recorded which). The sequence came from a woman between 35 and 50 years old with acute COVID-19. The CDR3 DNA follows: TGTGCCAGCGGATCGGGGGGCGCCGGACGAGGAAACACCATATATTTT. It yields the protein CASGSGGAGRGNTIYF.